The clone carrying this T cell receptor (beta chain) was detected ten times or more. What it binds is unknown. This CDR3 is 15 amino acids long. Trimming at V came to 5 bases and at J to 7 bases, leaving 11 bases not matched to a gene. The data originate from a study of T cell repertoires in cytomegalovirus infection. Findings of the study overall: Based on cumulative public TCR beta family frequency, carriers of CMV plus the relevant HLA were identified. HLA-C-restricted CMV clonotypes gave the most frequent clonotype in two of eight donors.

MiXCR, run by TCRdb on the reads, gives a single entry per CDR3 protein. The table has some 240,000 distinct CDR3 sequences, about 17% seen once. Sequencing was carried out using CD8+ T cells from PBMCs. This TCR derives from a human donor in good health (CMV status not recorded). Some clones in this sample may be carry-over from other donors' samples. The chain links TRBV12-3 or TRBV12-4 to TRBJ1-1, with 9 bases lining up with TRBD1. As DNA, the CDR3 is TGTGCCAGCAGTCCTTGGACAGGGGACGCCTATGAAGCTTTCTTT. This sequence encodes CASSPWTGDAYEAFF.